A single sample gave rise to the 19 T cell receptor beta chains below, sequenced in a study of shared clonotypes between healthy human individuals. The method was immunoSEQ multiplex PCR; TCRdb's version includes in-frame clones alone and lacks a portion of them. The repertoire holds about 530,000 clones, roughly 95% seen once, with approximately 0.06% in the top ten. The sample was naive CD4+ T cells sorted from blood. The subset here: CD45RA+ positively selected. These receptors originate from a woman aged 30 to 39 in good health.

The chain is built from TRBV9 and TRBJ2-1, with D uncertain. V lost 3 bases and J lost 5, with 15 bases in between. Looked up from germline, CDR1 is SGDLS and CDR2 is YYNGEE. The length of the CDR3 is 15 residues. The CDR3 reads CASSDALGSHNEQFF. DNA for the CDR3: TGTGCCAGCAGCGACGCCCTGGGCAGCCACAATGAGCAGTTCTTC.

The genes are TRBV7-9 and TRBJ2-3; TRBD2 matches 12 bases. Trimming took 5 bases from V and 6 from J; bases not matched to a gene: 9. The CDR3 runs 16 residues. Per germline, CDR1 SEHNR and CDR2 FQNEAQ (reference sequence). This CDR3 reads CASSPRTSGDVDTQYF. As DNA, the CDR3 is TGTGCCAGCAGCCCCCGGACTAGCGGGGACGTGGATACGCAGTATTTT.

The rearrangement joins TRBV19 to TRBJ2-6; 7 bases align to TRBD1. The CDR3 loop spans 17 amino acids. Trimming cost V 5 bases and J 3 bases; bases outside gene matches: 10. CDR1 LNHDA and CDR2 SQIVND come from the germline V gene (reference sequence). For the CDR3, the DNA is TGTGCCAGTAGTGAAGGCCAGGGGGTTGGTGGGGCCAACGTCCTGACTTTC. Residues: CASSEGQGVGGANVLTF.

In this sample, this clone turned up once. V is TRBV28 and J is TRBJ1-3, with D uncertain. The CDR3 runs 15 residues. V dropped 6 bases and J dropped 3 bases, with 15 bases sitting between them. Looked up from germline, CDR1 is MDHEN and CDR2 is SYDVKM. CDR3 protein: CASRPAGFVGNTIYF. The CDR3 nucleotides are TGTGCCAGCAGGCCCGCCGGGTTTGTTGGAAACACCATATATTTT.

The rearrangement uses TRBV4-1 and TRBJ1-4; possibly TRBD1 for D (6 bases). CDR3 length equals 15 residues. V was clipped by 2 bases and J by 2 bases, with 9 bases between them. Germline V gene lookup returns CDR1 MGHRA and CDR2 YSYEKL. The CDR3 reads CASSQWGGTNEKLFF. CDR3 in DNA: TGCGCCAGCAGCCAATGGGGGGGCACTAATGAAAAACTGTTTTTT.

The gene calls are TRBV28 and TRBJ2-7; D call uncertain. Trimming pared 6 bases from V and 7 bases from J, leaving 10 bases between. In germline, CDR1 is MDHEN, CDR2 SYDVKM. This CDR3 has 11 amino acids. CDR3 coding DNA: TGTGCCAGCAGCCTGCAGTTAGAGCAGTACTTC. The encoded protein is CASSLQLEQYF.

CDR3 nucleotides: TGTGCCAGCTCCTTGTCACCCTACGAGCAGTACTTC. Translating it yields CASSLSPYEQYF. The J gene is TRBJ2-7, the V gene TRBV18, with D unclear. This CDR3 is built from 12 residues. Between the trimmed V and J ends, which lost 6 bases and 2 bases, there was a span of 8 bases. Germline V gene sequence: CDR1 KGHSH, CDR2 LQKENI. Combining the CDR3 with reference TRBV18 and TRBJ2-7 gives the whole variable domain NAGVMQNPRHLVRRRGQEARLRCSPMKGHSHVYWYRQLPEEGLKFMVYLQKENIIDESGMPKERFSAEFPKEGPSILRIQQVVRGDSAAYFCASSLSPYEQYFGPGTRLTVT.

V usage is TRBV10-3 and J usage is TRBJ2-3, with 7 bases matching TRBD2. This CDR3 comprises 13 residues. The V gene's germline CDR1 is ENHRY and CDR2 SYGVKD. J lost 2 bases, V lost 10 bases, and 6 bases had no gene match. The CDR3, as DNA: TGTGCCACCAGGGACTACTACACAGATACGCAGTATTTT. Its translation is CATRDYYTDTQYF.

The V and J genes are TRBV2 and TRBJ1-6, with 7 bases aligning to TRBD1. The V segment lost 6 bases and the J segment 5 bases; nucleotides outside the gene matches: 4. Germline V lookup: CDR1 SNHLY, CDR2 FYNNEI. This CDR3 has 14 residues. The CDR3, as DNA: TGTGCCAGCAGAATGGGACAGAATAATTCACCCCTCCACTTT. Amino acid sequence: CASRMGQNNSPLHF. The complete variable domain, with remaining parts taken from reference TRBV2 and TRBJ1-6, reads EPEVTQTPSHQVTQMGQEVILRCVPISNHLYFYWYRQILGQKVEFLVSFYNNEISEKSEIFDDQFSVERPDGSNFTLKIRSTKLEDSAMYFCASRMGQNNSPLHFGNGTRLTVT.

V and J are TRBV7-9 and TRBJ1-1; a possible D gene is TRBD1 (6 bases). CDR3 length: 14 residues. Per the germline V gene, CDR1 is SEHNR and CDR2 is FQNEAQ (reference sequence). V lost 1 base and J lost 5, with 11 bases in between. CDR3 DNA: TGTGCCAGCAGCTTAGGGGACACAAGAACTGAAGCTTTCTTT. This encodes CASSLGDTRTEAFF.

This rearrangement joins TRBV7-2 to TRBJ1-4; 7 bases line up with TRBD1. The germline CDR1 and CDR2 sequences are SGHTA and FQGNSA. Trimming at V came to 8 bases and at J to 5 bases, leaving 5 bases not matched to a gene. This CDR3 contains 13 residues. For the CDR3, the DNA is TGTGCCAGCGGTAGGGGGCGCAATGAAAAACTGTTTTTT. It encodes CASGRGRNEKLFF.

The chain recombines TRBV4-1 with TRBJ2-2; TRBD1 matches at 9 bases. The junction had 4 bases not matched to a gene; V was cut back by 1 base and J by 4 bases. The CDR3 loop spans 16 amino acids. Germline V gives CDR1 MGHRA, CDR2 YSYEKL. The CDR3 DNA follows: TGCGCCAGCAGCCAAGCCGGGACAGGGTTCACCGGGGAGCTGTTTTTT. This encodes CASSQAGTGFTGELFF.

The CDR3 protein is CASSQAVQETQYF. The CDR3 nucleotides read TGTGCCAGCTCACAAGCAGTTCAAGAGACCCAGTACTTC. The chain employs TRBV18 and TRBJ2-5; D is unclear. The germline gives CDR1 KGHSH, CDR2 LQKENI. The CDR3 is 13 residues long. With 4 bases removed from V and 2 bases from J, the gap between germline ends came to 8 bases.

The chain uses TRBV10-2 and TRBJ2-5, with 12 bases fitting TRBD2. The CDR3 consists of 15 residues. CDR1 and CDR2 (germline): WSHSY, SAAADI. The V gene end was trimmed by 7 bases and the J gene end by 2 bases; junction bases not matched to a gene: 5. The CDR3 sequence: CASTRLAGDQETQYF. CDR3 nucleotides: TGCGCCAGCACCAGACTAGCGGGGGATCAAGAGACCCAGTACTTC.

This clone was recorded once. V and J are TRBV14 and TRBJ1-3, with D unresolved. The germline gives CDR1 SGHDN, CDR2 FVKESK. The CDR3 has 14 residues. V was shortened by 4 bases and J by 1 base, with 8 bases between the two germline ends. CDR3 region: CASSRLASGNTIYF. The CDR3 DNA follows: TGTGCCAGCAGCCGACTTGCTTCTGGAAACACCATATATTTT.

The chain joins TRBV1 to TRBJ2-2; the table's D call of TRBD2 was not tested on the DNA. TRBV1 is a known pseudogene. The CDR3 is made up of 17 amino acids. The DNA for the CDR3 is TGCACCAGCACCCACATATTCAGCGGGAGGGGTCCCGGGGAGCTGTTTTTT. It codes for CTSTHIFSGRGPGELFF.

The chain couples TRBV15 to TRBJ2-5, with 13 bases matching TRBD2. The CDR3 length is 17 residues. V shed 5 bases and J 3 bases; nucleotides not matched to a gene: 9. Germline CDR1 LNHNV, CDR2 YYDKDF (reference sequence). CDR3 DNA sequence: TGTGCCACCAGCGCCAGCAAGGGGACTAGCGGGAAAGAGACCCAGTACTTC. The encoded protein is CATSASKGTSGKETQYF.

The chain joins TRBV5-1 to TRBJ1-4; possible D gene TRBD1, 6 bases. CDR1 and CDR2 from the germline V gene are SGHRS and YFSETQ. V gave up 3 bases and J gave up 8 bases, with 20 bases separating them. The CDR3 runs 16 residues. CDR3 sequence reads: CASSWTSGELGEKLFF. DNA of the CDR3: TGCGCCAGCAGCTGGACTTCAGGGGAGCTGGGAGAAAAACTGTTTTTT.

This chain links TRBV29-1 with TRBJ2-3; D gene ambiguous. V was clipped by 1 base and J by 2 bases, with 13 bases between them. CDR3 length: 15 amino acids. Germline V gives CDR1 SQVTM, CDR2 ANQGSEA. CDR3 bases: TGCAGCGTTGAAGCGGAAGGCCAGATCACAGATACGCAGTATTTT. Encoded protein: CSVEAEGQITDTQYF.